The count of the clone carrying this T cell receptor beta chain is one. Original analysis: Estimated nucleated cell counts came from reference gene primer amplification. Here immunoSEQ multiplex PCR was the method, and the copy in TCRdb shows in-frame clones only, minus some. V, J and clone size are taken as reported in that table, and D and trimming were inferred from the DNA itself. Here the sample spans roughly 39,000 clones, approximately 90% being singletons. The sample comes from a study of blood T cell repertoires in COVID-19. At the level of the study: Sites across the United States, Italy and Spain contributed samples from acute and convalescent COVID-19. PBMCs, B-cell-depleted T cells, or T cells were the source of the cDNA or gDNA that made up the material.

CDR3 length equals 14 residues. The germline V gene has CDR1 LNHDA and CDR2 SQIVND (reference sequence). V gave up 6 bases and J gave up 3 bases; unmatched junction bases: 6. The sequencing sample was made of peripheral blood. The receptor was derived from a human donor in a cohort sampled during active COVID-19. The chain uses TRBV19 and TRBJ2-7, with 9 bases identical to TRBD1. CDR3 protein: CASSWGQGSYEQYF. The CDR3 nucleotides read TGTGCCAGTAGCTGGGGACAGGGAAGCTACGAGCAGTACTTC.